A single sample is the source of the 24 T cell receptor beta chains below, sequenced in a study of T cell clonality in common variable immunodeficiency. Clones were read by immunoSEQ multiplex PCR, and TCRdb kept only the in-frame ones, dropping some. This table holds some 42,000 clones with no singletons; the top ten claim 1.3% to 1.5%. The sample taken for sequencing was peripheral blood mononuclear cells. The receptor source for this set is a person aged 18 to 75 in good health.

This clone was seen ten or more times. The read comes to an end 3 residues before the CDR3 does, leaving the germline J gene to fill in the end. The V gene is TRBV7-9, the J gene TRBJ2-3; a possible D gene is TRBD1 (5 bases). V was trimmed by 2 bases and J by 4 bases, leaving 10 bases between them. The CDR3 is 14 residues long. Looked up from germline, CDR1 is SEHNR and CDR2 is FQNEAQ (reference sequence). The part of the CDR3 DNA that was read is TGTGCCAGCAGCTTATCCAAGGGGCCAGATACG. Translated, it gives CASSLSKGPDT. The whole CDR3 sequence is CASSLSKGPDTQYF.

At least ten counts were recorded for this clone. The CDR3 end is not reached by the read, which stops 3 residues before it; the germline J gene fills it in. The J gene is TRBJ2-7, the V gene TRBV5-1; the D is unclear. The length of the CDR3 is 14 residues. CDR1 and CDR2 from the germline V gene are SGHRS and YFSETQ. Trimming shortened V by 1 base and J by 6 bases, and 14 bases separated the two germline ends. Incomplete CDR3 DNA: TGCGCCAGCAGCTTGAGGGCTATTGGGTCCGAG. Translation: CASSLRAIGSE. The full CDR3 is CASSLRAIGSEQYF.

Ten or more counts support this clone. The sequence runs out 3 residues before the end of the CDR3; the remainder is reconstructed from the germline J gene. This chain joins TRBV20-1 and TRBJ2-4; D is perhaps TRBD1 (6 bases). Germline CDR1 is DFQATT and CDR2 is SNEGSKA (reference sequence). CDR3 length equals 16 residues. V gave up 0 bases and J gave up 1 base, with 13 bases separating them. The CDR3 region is CSARDRPQGAKNIQYF. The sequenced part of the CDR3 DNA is TGCAGTGCTAGAGATCGCCCGCAGGGGGCCAAAAACATT.

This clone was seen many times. The part of the CDR3 DNA that was read is TGTGCCAGCAGGGCGGCGGCACTGACCTACGAG. This codes for CASRAAALTYE. The entire CDR3 sequence reads CASRAAALTYEQYF. This sequence joins TRBV2 and TRBJ2-7; D ambiguous. The CDR3 end falls 3 residues outside the read, so it is completed with the germline J gene. CDR1 SNHLY and CDR2 FYNNEI come from the germline V gene. The V and J ends lost 6 bases and 2 bases respectively, with 14 bases between them. The CDR3 consists of 14 residues.

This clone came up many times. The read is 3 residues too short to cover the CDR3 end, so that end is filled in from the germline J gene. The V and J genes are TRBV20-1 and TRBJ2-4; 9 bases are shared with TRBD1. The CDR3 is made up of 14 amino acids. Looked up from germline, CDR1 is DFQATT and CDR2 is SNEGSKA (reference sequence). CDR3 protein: CSAEDRGRHQPQYF. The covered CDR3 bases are TGCAGTGCAGAGGACAGGGGAAGGCATCAGCCT.

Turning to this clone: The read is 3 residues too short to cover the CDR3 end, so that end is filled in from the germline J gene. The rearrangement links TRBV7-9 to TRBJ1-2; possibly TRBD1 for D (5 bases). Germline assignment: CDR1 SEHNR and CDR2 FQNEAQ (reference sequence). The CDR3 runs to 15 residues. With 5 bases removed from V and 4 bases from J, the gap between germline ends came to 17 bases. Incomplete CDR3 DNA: TGTGCCAGCAGCACCCGACAGACTGGGTCCTATGGC. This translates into CASSTRQTGSYG. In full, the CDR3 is CASSTRQTGSYGYTF.

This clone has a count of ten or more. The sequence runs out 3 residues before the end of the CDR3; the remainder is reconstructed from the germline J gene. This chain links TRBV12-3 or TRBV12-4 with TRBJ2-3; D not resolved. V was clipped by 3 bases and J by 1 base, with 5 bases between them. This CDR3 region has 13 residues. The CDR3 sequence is CASSFSGTDTQYF. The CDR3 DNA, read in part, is TGTGCCAGCAGTTTCAGCGGCACAGATACG.

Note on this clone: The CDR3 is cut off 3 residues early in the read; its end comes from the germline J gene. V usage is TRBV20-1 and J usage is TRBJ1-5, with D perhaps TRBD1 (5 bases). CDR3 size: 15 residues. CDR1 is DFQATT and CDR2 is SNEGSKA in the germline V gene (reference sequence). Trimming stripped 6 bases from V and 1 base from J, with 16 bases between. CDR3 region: CSATTATQSNQPQHF. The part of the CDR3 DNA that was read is TGCAGTGCCACGACAGCCACCCAAAGCAATCAGCCC.

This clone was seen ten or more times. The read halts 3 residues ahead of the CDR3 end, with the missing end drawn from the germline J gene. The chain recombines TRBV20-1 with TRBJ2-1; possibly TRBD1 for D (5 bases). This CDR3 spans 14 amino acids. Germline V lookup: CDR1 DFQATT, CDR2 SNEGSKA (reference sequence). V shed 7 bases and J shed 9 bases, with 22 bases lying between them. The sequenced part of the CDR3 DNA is TGCAGTGTAAGTCGGGCGACAGAACCCCGTGAG. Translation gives CSVSRATEPRE. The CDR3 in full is CSVSRATEPREQFF.

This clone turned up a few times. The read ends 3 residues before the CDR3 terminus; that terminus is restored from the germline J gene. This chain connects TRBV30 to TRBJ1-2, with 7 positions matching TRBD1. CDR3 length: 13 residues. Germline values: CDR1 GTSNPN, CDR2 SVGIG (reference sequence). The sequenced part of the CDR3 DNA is TGTGCCTGGGCTCGGACAGGTTCCAATGAC. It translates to CAWARTGSND. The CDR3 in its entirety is CAWARTGSNDYTF.

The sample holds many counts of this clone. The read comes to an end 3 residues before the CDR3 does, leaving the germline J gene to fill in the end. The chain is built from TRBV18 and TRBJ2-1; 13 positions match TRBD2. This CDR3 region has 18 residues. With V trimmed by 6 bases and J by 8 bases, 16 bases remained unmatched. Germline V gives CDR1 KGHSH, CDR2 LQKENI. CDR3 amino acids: CASSLKRTSGGLMDEQFF. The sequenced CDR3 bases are TGTGCCAGCTCGCTCAAACGGACTAGCGGGGGACTTATGGATGAG.

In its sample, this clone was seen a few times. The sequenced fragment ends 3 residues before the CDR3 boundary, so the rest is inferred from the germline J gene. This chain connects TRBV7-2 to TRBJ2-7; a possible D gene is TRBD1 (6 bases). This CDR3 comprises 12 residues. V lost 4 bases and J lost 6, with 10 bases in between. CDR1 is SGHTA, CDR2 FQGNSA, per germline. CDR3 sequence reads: CASSSDRTEQYF. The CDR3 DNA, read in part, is TGTGCCAGCAGCTCAGACAGGACCGAG.

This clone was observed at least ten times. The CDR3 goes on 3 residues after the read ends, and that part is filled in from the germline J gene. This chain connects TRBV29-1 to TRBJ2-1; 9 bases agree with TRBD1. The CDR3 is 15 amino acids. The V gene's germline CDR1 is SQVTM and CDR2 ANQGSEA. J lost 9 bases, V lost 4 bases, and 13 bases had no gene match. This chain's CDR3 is CSVGNRGQGIGEQFF. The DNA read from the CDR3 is TGCAGCGTTGGGAACAGGGGGCAGGGTATAGGTGAG.

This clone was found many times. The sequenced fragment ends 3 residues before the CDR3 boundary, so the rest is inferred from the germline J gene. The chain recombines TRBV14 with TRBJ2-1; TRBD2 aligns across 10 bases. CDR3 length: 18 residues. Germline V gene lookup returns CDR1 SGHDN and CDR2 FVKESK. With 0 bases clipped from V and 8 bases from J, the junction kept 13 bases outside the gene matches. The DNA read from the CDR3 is TGTGCCAGCAGCCAAGATCTTAGGGCTAGCGGGAGAGTGTATGAG. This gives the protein CASSQDLRASGRVYE. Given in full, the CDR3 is CASSQDLRASGRVYEQFF.

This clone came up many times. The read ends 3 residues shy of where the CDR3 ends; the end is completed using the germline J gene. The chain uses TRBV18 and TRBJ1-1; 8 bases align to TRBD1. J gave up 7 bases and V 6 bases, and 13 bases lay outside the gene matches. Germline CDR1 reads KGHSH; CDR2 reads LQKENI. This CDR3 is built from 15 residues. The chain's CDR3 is CASSPFDRGIGEAFF. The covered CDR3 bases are TGTGCCAGCTCGCCTTTCGACAGGGGAATTGGTGAA.

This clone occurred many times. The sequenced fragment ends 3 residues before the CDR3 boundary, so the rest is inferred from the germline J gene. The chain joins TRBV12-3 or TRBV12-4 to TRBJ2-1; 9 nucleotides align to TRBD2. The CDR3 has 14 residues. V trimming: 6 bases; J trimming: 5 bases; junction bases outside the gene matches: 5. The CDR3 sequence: CASSTSGPHNEQFF. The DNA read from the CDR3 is TGTGCCAGCAGCACTAGCGGGCCTCACAATGAG.

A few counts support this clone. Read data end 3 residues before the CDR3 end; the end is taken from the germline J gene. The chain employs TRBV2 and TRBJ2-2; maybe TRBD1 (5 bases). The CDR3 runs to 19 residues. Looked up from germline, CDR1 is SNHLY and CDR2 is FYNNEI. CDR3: CASRPPLEVWPAGANVLFF. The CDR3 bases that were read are TGTGCCAGCAGGCCCCCCCTCGAGGTTTGGCCGGCTGGGGCCAACGTG.

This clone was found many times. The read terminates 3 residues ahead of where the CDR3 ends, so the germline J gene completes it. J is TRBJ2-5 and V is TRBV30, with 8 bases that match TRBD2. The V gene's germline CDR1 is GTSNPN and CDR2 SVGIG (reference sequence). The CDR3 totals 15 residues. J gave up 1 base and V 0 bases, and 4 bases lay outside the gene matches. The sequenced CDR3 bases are TGTGCCTGGAGTGTACCGACTAGCGCCCAAGAGACC. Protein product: CAWSVPTSAQET. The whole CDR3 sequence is CAWSVPTSAQETQYF.

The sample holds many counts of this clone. The CDR3 bases that were read are TGCGCCAGCAGCCGAGACAGTCCGAGATCCAATGAG. It codes for CASSRDSPRSNE. The complete CDR3 reads CASSRDSPRSNEQFF. V and J are TRBV5-1 and TRBJ2-1; maybe TRBD1 (5 bases). The read terminates 3 residues before the CDR3 end, so the remaining end is supplied by the germline J gene. With 4 bases removed from V and 6 bases from J, the gap between germline ends came to 17 bases. The CDR3 consists of 15 residues. Germline CDR1 SGHRS, CDR2 YFSETQ.

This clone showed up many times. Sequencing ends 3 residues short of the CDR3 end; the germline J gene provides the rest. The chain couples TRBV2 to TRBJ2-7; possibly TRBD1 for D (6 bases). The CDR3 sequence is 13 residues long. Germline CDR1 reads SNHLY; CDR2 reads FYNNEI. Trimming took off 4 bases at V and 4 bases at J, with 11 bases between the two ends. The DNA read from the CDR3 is TGTGCCAGCAGTGGGGGACACCCATACGAG. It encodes CASSGGHPYE. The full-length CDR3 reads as CASSGGHPYEQYF.

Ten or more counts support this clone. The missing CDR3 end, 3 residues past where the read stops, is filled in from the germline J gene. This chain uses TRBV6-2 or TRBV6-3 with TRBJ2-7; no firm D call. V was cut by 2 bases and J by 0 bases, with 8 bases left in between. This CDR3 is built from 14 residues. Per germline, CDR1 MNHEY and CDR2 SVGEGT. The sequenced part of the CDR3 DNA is TGTGCCAGCAGTTACAAGCCTGGCTCCTACGAG. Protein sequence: CASSYKPGSYE. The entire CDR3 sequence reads CASSYKPGSYEQYF.

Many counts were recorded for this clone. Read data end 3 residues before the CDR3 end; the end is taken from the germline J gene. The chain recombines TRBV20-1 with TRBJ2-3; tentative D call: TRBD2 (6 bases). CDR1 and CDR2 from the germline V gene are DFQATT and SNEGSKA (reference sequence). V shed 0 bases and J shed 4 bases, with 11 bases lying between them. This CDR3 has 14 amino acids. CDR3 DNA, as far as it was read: TGCAGTGCTAGAGATAGGAGGGGCCCAGATACG. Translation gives CSARDRRGPDT. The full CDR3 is CSARDRRGPDTQYF.

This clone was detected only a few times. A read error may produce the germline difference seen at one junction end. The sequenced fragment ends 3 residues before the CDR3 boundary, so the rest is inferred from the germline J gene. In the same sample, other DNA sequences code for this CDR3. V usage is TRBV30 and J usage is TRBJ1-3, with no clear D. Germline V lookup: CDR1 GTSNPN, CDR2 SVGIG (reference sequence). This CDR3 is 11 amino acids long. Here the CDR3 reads CASLLGNTIYF. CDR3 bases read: TGTGCCTCCCTCCTAGGAAACACG.

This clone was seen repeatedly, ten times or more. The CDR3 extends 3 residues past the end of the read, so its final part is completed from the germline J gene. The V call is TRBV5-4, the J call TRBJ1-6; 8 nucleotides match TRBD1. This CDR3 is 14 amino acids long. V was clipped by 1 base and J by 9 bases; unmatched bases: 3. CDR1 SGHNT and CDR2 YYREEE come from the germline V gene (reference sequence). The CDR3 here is CASSLTGGGSPLHF. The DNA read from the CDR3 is TGTGCCAGCAGCTTGACAGGGGGGGGTTCACCC.